Each of the 23 T cell receptor beta chains below was sequenced from the same sample in a study of post-analysis software for immune sequencing data. Their antigens are not known. Findings of the study overall: Controls had lower frequencies than patients of about five TRBV segments, which included TRBV5-6, TRBV5-1 and TRBV20-1.

TCR beta cDNA libraries included unique molecular identifiers. Each CDR3 protein gets one entry after TCRdb re-called the PCR reads with MiXCR. The table records roughly 870,000 distinct CDR3 sequences, approximately 53% of them present only once. Sequenced sample: blood. The receptors shown here come from a girl aged 5 to 17 with multiple sclerosis.

Ten or more counts support this clonotype. The rearrangement joins TRBV6-1 to TRBJ2-7; 12 nucleotides line up with TRBD2. V shed 6 bases, J shed 0 bases, and the junction held 3 bases outside the gene matches. Germline values: CDR1 MNHNS, CDR2 SASEGT. The CDR3 spans 15 residues. The chain's CDR3 is CASSATSGSSYEQYF. The CDR3 DNA follows: TGTGCCAGCAGCGCGACTAGCGGGAGCTCCTACGAGCAGTACTTC.

In this sample, this clonotype turned up a few times. This chain links TRBV6-5 with TRBJ2-7; D unresolved. Gene TRBJ2-5 matches the end of the DNA better, so the J call may be wrong. Germline V gene data show CDR1 as MNHEY and CDR2 as SVGAGI. This CDR3 region has 13 residues. The CDR3 here is CASSYFAEETQYF. DNA of the CDR3: TGTGCCAGCAGTTACTTCGCAGAAGAGACCCAGTACTTC.

The table lists this clonotype with a few counts. The rearrangement joins TRBV6-6 to TRBJ1-2, with unresolved D. V dropped 11 bases and J dropped 3 bases, with 13 bases sitting between them. Per germline, CDR1 MNHNY and CDR2 SVGAGI (reference sequence). The CDR3 contains 12 residues. In DNA, the CDR3 is TGTGCCCACCGGACGACGGACTATGGCTACACCTTC. It encodes CAHRTTDYGYTF.

The CDR3 DNA reads TGTGCCACCAGCAGACAGGGCGGTAGGAATCAGCCCCAGCATTTT. Residues: CATSRQGGRNQPQHF. The V and J genes are TRBV15 and TRBJ1-5; D may be TRBD1 (5 bases). The length of the CDR3 is 15 residues. V lost 2 bases and J 4 bases, leaving 12 bases between the germline ends. Germline CDR1 LNHNV, CDR2 YYDKDF (reference sequence).

The chain couples TRBV3-1 to TRBJ1-1, with 7 bases identical to TRBD1. The CDR3 has 13 residues. Losses at the gene ends were 2 bases for V and 8 bases for J; bases not matched to a gene: 5. Germline CDR1 is LGHDT and CDR2 is YNNKEL (reference sequence). CDR3 DNA sequence: TGTGCCAGCAGCCAAACAGGGGATAGGGAAGCTTTCTTT. Protein: CASSQTGDREAFF.

V is TRBV4-1 and J is TRBJ2-3, with 10 nucleotides matching TRBD1. The germline gives CDR1 MGHRA, CDR2 YSYEKL. V was pared by 2 bases and J by 3 bases, with 5 bases of the junction left unmatched. This CDR3 region has 16 residues. CDR3 DNA sequence: TGCGCCAGCAGCCAACCCGGACAGGGGGTAACAGATACGCAGTATTTT. Translated, it gives CASSQPGQGVTDTQYF.

For this clonotype: This CDR3 fails to terminate in the conserved phenylalanine or tryptophan, so it likely reflects a read error. The J gene is TRBJ2-5, the V gene TRBV5-1; D unclear. The V gene's germline CDR1 is SGHRS and CDR2 YFSETQ. There are 14 residues in the CDR3. With 1 base removed from V and 11 bases from J, the gap between germline ends came to 18 bases. This CDR3 is CASSLSPGLGKQYL. CDR3 DNA: TGCGCCAGCAGCTTGAGTCCTGGCCTGGGCAAGCAGTACCTC.

In the case of this clonotype: A read error may produce the germline difference seen at one junction end. The DNA for the CDR3 is TGTGCCAGCAGCTTAAGAGGGGGGGGACTAGCGGGGTACAATGGGCAGTTCTTC. This codes for CASSLRGGGLAGYNGQFF. V is TRBV7-3 and J is TRBJ2-1; TRBD2 matches 13 bases. The germline V gene encodes CDR1 SGHTA and CDR2 FQGTGA. This CDR3 spans 18 amino acids.

This clonotype has just a few counts. CDR3 coding DNA: TGTGCCAGCACCTGGGGAAGTTTCGCGACTGAAGCTTTCTTT. Translated, it gives CASTWGSFATEAFF. The rearrangement links TRBV6-5 to TRBJ1-1; unclear D gene. Germline V CDR1 and CDR2: MNHEY, SVGAGI. This CDR3 spans 14 amino acids. The ends were cut back, 7 bases at V and 5 bases at J, with 17 bases in the middle.

The genes are TRBV11-2 and TRBJ2-7, with D maybe TRBD2 (5 bases). The V and J ends lost 1 base and 6 bases respectively, with 19 bases between them. The CDR3 runs 16 residues. Germline lookup yields CDR1 SGHAT and CDR2 FQNNGV. In nucleotides, the CDR3 is TGTGCCAGCAGCTTAGGGGCGGGTGCCATGAGGGCCGAGCAGTACTTC. Residues: CASSLGAGAMRAEQYF.

The chain links TRBV25-1 to TRBJ2-1, with 7 bases aligning to TRBD2. V dropped 1 base and J dropped 7; count of bases not matched to a gene: 7. From germline, CDR1 is MGHDK and CDR2 SYGVNS. This CDR3 has 15 amino acids. The CDR3 sequence is CASSEFWASGNEQFF. In nucleotides, the CDR3 is TGTGCCAGCAGTGAATTTTGGGCTAGCGGAAATGAGCAGTTCTTC.

A few counts support this clonotype. The rearrangement joins TRBV20-1 to TRBJ1-6; D call uncertain. The CDR3 contains 15 residues. Deletions cut 0 bases from V and 2 bases from J, with 8 bases between. Looked up from germline, CDR1 is DFQATT and CDR2 is SNEGSKA (reference sequence). DNA for the CDR3: TGCAGTGCTAGAGATAGACGTACCTATAATTCACCCCTCCACTTT. It codes for CSARDRRTYNSPLHF.

The chain has TRBV15 and TRBJ2-7; possibly TRBD1 for D (5 bases). The V end was cut by 2 bases, the J end by 5 bases, with 22 bases between. The CDR3 extends over 17 amino acids. CDR1 and CDR2 (germline): LNHNV, YYDKDF (reference sequence). CDR3 nucleotide sequence: TGTGCCACCAGCAGAAAGTTAAGGACAAGGGCTTTCCACGAGCAGTACTTC. As protein: CATSRKLRTRAFHEQYF.

The chain uses TRBV7-9 and TRBJ1-4; TRBD1 agrees at 7 bases. The junction had 10 bases not matched to a gene; V was cut back by 1 base and J by 11 bases. The germline gives CDR1 SEHNR, CDR2 FQNEAQ (reference sequence). This CDR3 comprises 15 residues. The CDR3 spells CASSLVDRVREKLFF. The CDR3 nucleotides are TGTGCCAGCAGCTTAGTCGACAGGGTGCGGGAGAAACTGTTTTTT.

This clonotype was seen only a few times. DNA of the CDR3: TGCAGTGCCTCCCCGATCTACAATGAGCAGTTCTTC. Translation gives CSASPIYNEQFF. The chain joins TRBV20-1 to TRBJ2-1, with D unresolved. CDR1 is DFQATT, CDR2 SNEGSKA, per germline (reference sequence). The CDR3 has 12 amino acids. The germline V and J ends were trimmed by 6 bases and 3 bases, with 9 bases remaining between them.

The chain links TRBV29-1 to TRBJ2-1; no definite D call. The CDR3 covers 12 residues. V was clipped by 4 bases and J by 1 base, with 5 bases between them. Germline V gene sequence: CDR1 SQVTM, CDR2 ANQGSEA. DNA for the CDR3: TGCAGCGTTGCCTTGTCCTACAATGAGCAGTTCTTC. This codes for CSVALSYNEQFF.

The V gene is TRBV4-1, the J gene TRBJ1-2; TRBD1 matches 9 bases. The CDR3 length is 14 residues. Germline V lookup: CDR1 MGHRA, CDR2 YSYEKL. The V gene end was trimmed by 3 bases and the J gene end by 7 bases; junction bases not matched to a gene: 6. CDR3 bases: TGCGCCAGCAGCCAGGTGGACAGGGGATCTGGCTACACCTTC. Its translation: CASSQVDRGSGYTF.

This clonotype occurred a few times. The rearrangement uses TRBV6-5 and TRBJ2-7, with D unclear. The CDR3 is made up of 15 amino acids. Trimming removed 0 bases from V and 0 bases from J, with 9 bases in between. In germline, CDR1 is MNHEY, CDR2 SVGAGI. Written as DNA, the CDR3 is TGTGCCAGCAGTTACTCGTCTGTCTTCTCCTACGAGCAGTACTTC. It codes for CASSYSSVFSYEQYF.

This sequence joins TRBV12-3 or TRBV12-4 and TRBJ2-1; 11 positions agree with TRBD2. This CDR3 is built from 19 residues. V lost 1 base, J lost 6 bases, and 14 bases stayed unmatched. The CDR3 region is CASSLGLAGGALSGNEQFF. In DNA form, the CDR3 reads TGTGCCAGCAGTTTAGGGCTAGCGGGAGGCGCGCTGTCTGGCAATGAGCAGTTCTTC.

The chain has TRBV9 and TRBJ2-1, with D unresolved. The CDR3 has 15 amino acids. Germline V gene sequence: CDR1 SGDLS, CDR2 YYNGEE. V was pared by 2 bases and J by 6 bases, with 15 bases between. The CDR3 DNA reads TGTGCCAGCAGCGTTCAACCTGGGATGCCCAATGAGCAGTTCTTC. Protein sequence: CASSVQPGMPNEQFF.

This clonotype has just a few counts. The chain combines TRBV5-1 with TRBJ2-7; no firm D call. The CDR3 contains 13 residues. From germline, CDR1 is SGHRS and CDR2 YFSETQ. Trimming stripped 0 bases from V and 1 base from J, with 5 bases between. CDR3 amino acids: CASSLDQSYEQYF. Written as DNA, the CDR3 is TGCGCCAGCAGCTTGGACCAGTCCTACGAGCAGTACTTC. The whole variable domain, remainder taken from reference TRBV5-1 and TRBJ2-7, is KAGVTQTPRYLIKTRGQQVTLSCSPISGHRSVSWYQQTPGQGLQFLFEYFSETQRNKGNFPGRFSGRQFSNSRSEMNVSTLELGDSALYLCASSLDQSYEQYFGPGTRLTVT.

The CDR3 DNA sequence: TGCAGTGCTCCGGTTTTCGGGGGCTCAGAGAAGACCCAGTACTTC. Its translation: CSAPVFGGSEKTQYF. The chain couples TRBV20-1 to TRBJ2-5; the D gene could be TRBD1 or TRBD2 (6 bases each). The V gene lost 5 bases and the J gene lost 6 bases, with 22 bases spanning the gap. This CDR3 has 15 amino acids. CDR1 is DFQATT and CDR2 is SNEGSKA in the germline V gene (reference sequence).

This clonotype was observed a few times. This rearrangement joins TRBV10-3 to TRBJ2-7; 14 bases match TRBD2. The V and J ends lost 5 bases and 0 bases, in that order; junction bases with no gene match: 12. Germline loops: CDR1 ENHRY, CDR2 SYGVKD. The CDR3 loop spans 19 amino acids. Here the CDR3 DNA reads TGTGCCATCAGTCTCCAAGGGGGACTAGCGGGAGTTCCCTCCTACGAGCAGTACTTC. This sequence encodes CAISLQGGLAGVPSYEQYF.